The T cell receptor beta chain described here comes from a study of cytomegalovirus exposure and HLA in healthy donors. Concerning this clone: Its antigen is unidentified.

The J segment lost 7 bases and the V segment lost 3 bases, leaving 4 bases of the junction unmatched. The length of the CDR3 is 13 residues. Germline V lookup: CDR1 SGHDT, CDR2 YYEEEE. Whole-study results and caveats: In a later analysis, TCR association rates varied by HLA locus: DRB1 most, HLA-C fewest.

The PCR employed 60 Vbeta primers together with 13 Jbeta primers. Profiling relied on immunoSEQ multiplex PCR, and the TCRdb table lists in-frame clones only, not all of them. Its table lists more than 45,000 clones. This chain links TRBV5-6 with TRBJ1-2; the match to TRBD1 covers 9 bases. The sequencing input was PBMCs. This sequence was found in a woman in her sixties or seventies in good health and CMV-seropositive. The CDR3 protein is CASSWDREGGYTF. The CDR3 DNA reads TGTGCCAGCAGCTGGGACAGGGAGGGTGGCTACACCTTC. Using reference TRBV5-6 and TRBJ1-2 for the parts outside the CDR3, the full variable domain is DAGVTQSPTHLIKTRGQQVTLRCSPKSGHDTVSWYQQALGQGPQFIFQYYEEEERQRGNFPDRFSGHQFPNYSSELNVNALLLGDSALYLCASSWDREGGYTFGSGTRLTVV.